These T cell receptor beta chains were read from a single sample in a study of CD8 T cells in ankylosing spondylitis. TCRdb re-derived calls from the 5' RACE reads in MiXCR, one entry per CDR3 protein. The table has some 350,000 distinct CDR3 sequences, about 14% seen once. Sequenced: blood, either unsorted or a sorted T cell fraction (not recorded which). The receptors shown here come from a male donor with ankylosing spondylitis or in good health (not recorded which). Both conserved end residues are part of each CDR3. D genes are given only for firm matches. A clone size is listed for some rows: how often the clone was seen (once, few, many), or a class if it is expanded.

d_gene	v_gene	j_gene	abundance	CDR3nt	CDR3aa
TRBD2	TRBV5-4	TRBJ2-1	few	TGTGCCAGCAGCTCGGGAGGACCTGACAATGAGCAGTTCTTC	CASSSGGPDNEQFF
-	TRBV12-3/TRBV12-4	TRBJ2-1	many	TGTGCCAGCAGCGAACATCCTAGTTTCACCAACAATGAGCAGTTCTTC	CASSEHPSFTNNEQFF
TRBD2	TRBV7-9	TRBJ2-7	few	TGTGCCAGCAGCTTAGAGCTAGCGGGAGGTGTGCAGTACTTC	CASSLELAGGVQYF
-	TRBV7-9	TRBJ1-6	-	TGTGCCAGCAGCCGTGAGCTGGGGATTTCGAGGGGTTCACCCCTCCACTTT	CASSRELGISRGSPLHF
TRBD2	TRBV6-1	TRBJ2-1	-	TGTGCCAGCAGATCCGTAGCGGGAGGGCCATTCAATGAGCAGTTCTTC	CASRSVAGGPFNEQFF
-	TRBV3-1	TRBJ2-2	few	TGTGCCAGCAGCTCCCCGGCGGGGACCACCGGGGAGCTGTTTTTT	CASSSPAGTTGELFF
-	TRBV5-1	TRBJ2-5	-	TGCGCCAGCAGCGAGTGGGCGGACTCAGAGACCCAGTACTTC	CASSEWADSETQYF
TRBD1	TRBV29-1	TRBJ1-2	few	TGCAGCGTTGGACGGGAGACAGGGCTTGGCTACACCTTC	CSVGRETGLGYTF
-	TRBV5-1	TRBJ2-3	few	TGCGCCAGCAGCTTGTCGGGCCAAAGGAGGGCAGATACGCAGTATTTT	CASSLSGQRRADTQYF
-	TRBV3-1	TRBJ2-7	-	TGTGCCAGCACCAAGGAGGGGCCTTCGACACACGAGCAGTACTTC	CASTKEGPSTHEQYF
-	TRBV7-2	TRBJ2-1	few	TGTGCCAGCAGCGAGAGGAACTCCTACAATGAGCAGTTCTTC	CASSERNSYNEQFF
-	TRBV20-1	TRBJ2-7	many	TGCAGTGCTAGGACAAAGGGACGGGACTACGAGCAGTACTTC	CSARTKGRDYEQYF
-	TRBV4-1	TRBJ1-2	-	TGCGCCAGCAGCCAAAGGGCGTCAGACGTTGCTAACTATGGCTACACCTTC	CASSQRASDVANYGYTF
TRBD2	TRBV5-1	TRBJ2-3	-	TGCGCCAGCAGCTCCCCTAGCGGCAACACAGATACGCAGTATTTT	CASSSPSGNTDTQYF
-	TRBV6-1	TRBJ2-7	-	TGTGCCAGCAGCCCGGCCATCCGTGCGCCCTACGAGCAGTACTTC	CASSPAIRAPYEQYF
-	TRBV9	TRBJ2-5	-	TGTGCCAGCAGCCCAGGCAACACGGAGGAGACCCAGTACTTC	CASSPGNTEETQYF
TRBD2	TRBV11-1	TRBJ2-1	-	TGTGCCAGCAGCGCCGGACTAGCGGGGGGGCAGAATGAGCAGTTCTTC	CASSAGLAGGQNEQFF